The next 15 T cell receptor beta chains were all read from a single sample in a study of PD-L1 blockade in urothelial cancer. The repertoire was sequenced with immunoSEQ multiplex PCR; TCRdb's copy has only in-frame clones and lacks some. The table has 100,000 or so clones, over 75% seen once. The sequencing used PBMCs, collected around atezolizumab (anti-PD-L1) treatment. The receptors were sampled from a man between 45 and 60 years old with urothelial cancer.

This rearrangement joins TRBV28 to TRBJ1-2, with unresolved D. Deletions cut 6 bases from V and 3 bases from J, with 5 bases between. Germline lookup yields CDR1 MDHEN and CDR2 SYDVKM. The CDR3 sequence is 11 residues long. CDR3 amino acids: CASSSDYGYTF. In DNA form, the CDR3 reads TGTGCCAGCAGCTCCGACTATGGCTACACCTTC.

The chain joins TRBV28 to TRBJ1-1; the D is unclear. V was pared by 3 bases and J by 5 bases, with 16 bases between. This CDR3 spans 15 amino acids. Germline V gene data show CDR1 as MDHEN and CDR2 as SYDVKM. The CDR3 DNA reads TGTGCCAGCAGTTTTTTCCGAGAATCCAAAACTGAAGCTTTCTTT. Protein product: CASSFFRESKTEAFF.

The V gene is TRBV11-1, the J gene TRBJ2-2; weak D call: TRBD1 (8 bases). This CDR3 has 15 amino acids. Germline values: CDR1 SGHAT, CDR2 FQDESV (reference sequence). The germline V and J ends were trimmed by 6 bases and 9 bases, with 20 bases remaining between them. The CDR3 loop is CASSRSGTGLRELFF. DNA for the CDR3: TGTGCCAGCAGTCGAAGCGGGACAGGCTTAAGGGAGCTGTTTTTT.

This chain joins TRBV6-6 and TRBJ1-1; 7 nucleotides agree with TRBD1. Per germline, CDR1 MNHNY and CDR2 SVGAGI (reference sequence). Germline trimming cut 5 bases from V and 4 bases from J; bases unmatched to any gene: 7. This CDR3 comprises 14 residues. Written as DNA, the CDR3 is TGTGCCAGCAGTGCCACCCCAGGGGGCACTGAAGCTTTCTTT. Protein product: CASSATPGGTEAFF.

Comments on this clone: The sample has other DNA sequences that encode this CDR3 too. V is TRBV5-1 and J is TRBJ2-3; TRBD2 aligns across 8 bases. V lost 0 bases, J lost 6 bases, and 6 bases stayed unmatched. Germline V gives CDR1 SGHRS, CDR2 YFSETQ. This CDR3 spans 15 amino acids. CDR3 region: CASSLAAGGSDTQYF. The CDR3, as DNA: TGCGCCAGCAGCTTGGCGGCGGGAGGATCTGATACGCAGTATTTT.

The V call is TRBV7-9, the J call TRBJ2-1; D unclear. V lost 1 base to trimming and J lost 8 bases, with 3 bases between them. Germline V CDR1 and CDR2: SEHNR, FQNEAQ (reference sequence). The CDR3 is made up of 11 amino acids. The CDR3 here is CASSLVDEQFF. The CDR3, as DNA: TGTGCCAGCAGCTTAGTAGATGAGCAGTTCTTC.

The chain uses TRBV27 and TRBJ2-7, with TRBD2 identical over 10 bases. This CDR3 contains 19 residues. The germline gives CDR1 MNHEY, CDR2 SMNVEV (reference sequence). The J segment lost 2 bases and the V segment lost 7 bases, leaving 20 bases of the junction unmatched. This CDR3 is CASKQIRDSGLAETYEQYF. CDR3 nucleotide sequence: TGTGCCAGCAAACAGATCCGGGACAGCGGACTAGCGGAAACCTACGAGCAGTACTTC.

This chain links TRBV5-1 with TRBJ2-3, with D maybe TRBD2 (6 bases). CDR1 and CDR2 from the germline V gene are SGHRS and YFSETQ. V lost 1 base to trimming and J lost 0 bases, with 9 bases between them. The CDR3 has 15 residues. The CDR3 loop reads CASSLTGGSTDTQYF. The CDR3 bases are TGCGCCAGCAGCTTGACCGGGGGTAGCACAGATACGCAGTATTTT.

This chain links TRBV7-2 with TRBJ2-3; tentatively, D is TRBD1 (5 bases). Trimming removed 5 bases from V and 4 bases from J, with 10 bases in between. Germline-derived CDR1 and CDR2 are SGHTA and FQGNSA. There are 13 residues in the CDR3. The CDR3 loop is CASSETASDTQYF. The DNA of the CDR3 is TGTGCCAGCAGCGAGACAGCTTCAGATACGCAGTATTTT.

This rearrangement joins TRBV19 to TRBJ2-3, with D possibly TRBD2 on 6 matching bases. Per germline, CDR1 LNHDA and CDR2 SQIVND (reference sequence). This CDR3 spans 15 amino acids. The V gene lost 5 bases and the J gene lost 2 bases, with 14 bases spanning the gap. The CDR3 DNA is TGTGCCAGTAGTGGGGGGACGGCCAACACAGATACGCAGTATTTT. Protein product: CASSGGTANTDTQYF.

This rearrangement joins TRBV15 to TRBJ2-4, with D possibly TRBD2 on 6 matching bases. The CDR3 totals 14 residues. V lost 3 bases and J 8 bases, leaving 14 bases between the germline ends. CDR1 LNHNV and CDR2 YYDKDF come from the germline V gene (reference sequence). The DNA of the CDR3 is TGTGCCACCAGCAGCTCAGGAGGGATGGACATTCAGTACTTC. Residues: CATSSSGGMDIQYF.

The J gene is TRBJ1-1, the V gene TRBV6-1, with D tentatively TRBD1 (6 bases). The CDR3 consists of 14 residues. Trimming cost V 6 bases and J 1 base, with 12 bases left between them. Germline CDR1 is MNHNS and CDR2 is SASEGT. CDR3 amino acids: CASRPGTSNTEAFF. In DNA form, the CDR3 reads TGTGCCAGCAGACCGGGGACATCGAACACTGAAGCTTTCTTT.

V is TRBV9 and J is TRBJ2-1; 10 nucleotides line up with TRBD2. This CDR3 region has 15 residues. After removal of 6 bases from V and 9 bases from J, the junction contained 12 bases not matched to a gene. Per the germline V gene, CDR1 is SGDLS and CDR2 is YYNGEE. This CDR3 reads CASTRASGSIGEQFF. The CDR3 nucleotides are TGTGCCAGCACCCGAGCTAGCGGGAGTATAGGTGAGCAGTTCTTC.

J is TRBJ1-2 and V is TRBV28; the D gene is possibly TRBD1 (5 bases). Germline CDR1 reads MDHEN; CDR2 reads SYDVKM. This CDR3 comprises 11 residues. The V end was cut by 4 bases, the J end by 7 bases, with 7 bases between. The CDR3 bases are TGTGCCAGCAGTTCAGGGTTTGGCTACACCTTC. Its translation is CASSSGFGYTF.

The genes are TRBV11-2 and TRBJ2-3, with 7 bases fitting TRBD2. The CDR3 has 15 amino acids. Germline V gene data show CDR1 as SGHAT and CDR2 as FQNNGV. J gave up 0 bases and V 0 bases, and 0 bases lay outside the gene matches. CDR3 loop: CASSLDSGSTDTQYF. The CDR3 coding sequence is TGTGCCAGCAGCTTAGATAGCGGGAGCACAGATACGCAGTATTTT.